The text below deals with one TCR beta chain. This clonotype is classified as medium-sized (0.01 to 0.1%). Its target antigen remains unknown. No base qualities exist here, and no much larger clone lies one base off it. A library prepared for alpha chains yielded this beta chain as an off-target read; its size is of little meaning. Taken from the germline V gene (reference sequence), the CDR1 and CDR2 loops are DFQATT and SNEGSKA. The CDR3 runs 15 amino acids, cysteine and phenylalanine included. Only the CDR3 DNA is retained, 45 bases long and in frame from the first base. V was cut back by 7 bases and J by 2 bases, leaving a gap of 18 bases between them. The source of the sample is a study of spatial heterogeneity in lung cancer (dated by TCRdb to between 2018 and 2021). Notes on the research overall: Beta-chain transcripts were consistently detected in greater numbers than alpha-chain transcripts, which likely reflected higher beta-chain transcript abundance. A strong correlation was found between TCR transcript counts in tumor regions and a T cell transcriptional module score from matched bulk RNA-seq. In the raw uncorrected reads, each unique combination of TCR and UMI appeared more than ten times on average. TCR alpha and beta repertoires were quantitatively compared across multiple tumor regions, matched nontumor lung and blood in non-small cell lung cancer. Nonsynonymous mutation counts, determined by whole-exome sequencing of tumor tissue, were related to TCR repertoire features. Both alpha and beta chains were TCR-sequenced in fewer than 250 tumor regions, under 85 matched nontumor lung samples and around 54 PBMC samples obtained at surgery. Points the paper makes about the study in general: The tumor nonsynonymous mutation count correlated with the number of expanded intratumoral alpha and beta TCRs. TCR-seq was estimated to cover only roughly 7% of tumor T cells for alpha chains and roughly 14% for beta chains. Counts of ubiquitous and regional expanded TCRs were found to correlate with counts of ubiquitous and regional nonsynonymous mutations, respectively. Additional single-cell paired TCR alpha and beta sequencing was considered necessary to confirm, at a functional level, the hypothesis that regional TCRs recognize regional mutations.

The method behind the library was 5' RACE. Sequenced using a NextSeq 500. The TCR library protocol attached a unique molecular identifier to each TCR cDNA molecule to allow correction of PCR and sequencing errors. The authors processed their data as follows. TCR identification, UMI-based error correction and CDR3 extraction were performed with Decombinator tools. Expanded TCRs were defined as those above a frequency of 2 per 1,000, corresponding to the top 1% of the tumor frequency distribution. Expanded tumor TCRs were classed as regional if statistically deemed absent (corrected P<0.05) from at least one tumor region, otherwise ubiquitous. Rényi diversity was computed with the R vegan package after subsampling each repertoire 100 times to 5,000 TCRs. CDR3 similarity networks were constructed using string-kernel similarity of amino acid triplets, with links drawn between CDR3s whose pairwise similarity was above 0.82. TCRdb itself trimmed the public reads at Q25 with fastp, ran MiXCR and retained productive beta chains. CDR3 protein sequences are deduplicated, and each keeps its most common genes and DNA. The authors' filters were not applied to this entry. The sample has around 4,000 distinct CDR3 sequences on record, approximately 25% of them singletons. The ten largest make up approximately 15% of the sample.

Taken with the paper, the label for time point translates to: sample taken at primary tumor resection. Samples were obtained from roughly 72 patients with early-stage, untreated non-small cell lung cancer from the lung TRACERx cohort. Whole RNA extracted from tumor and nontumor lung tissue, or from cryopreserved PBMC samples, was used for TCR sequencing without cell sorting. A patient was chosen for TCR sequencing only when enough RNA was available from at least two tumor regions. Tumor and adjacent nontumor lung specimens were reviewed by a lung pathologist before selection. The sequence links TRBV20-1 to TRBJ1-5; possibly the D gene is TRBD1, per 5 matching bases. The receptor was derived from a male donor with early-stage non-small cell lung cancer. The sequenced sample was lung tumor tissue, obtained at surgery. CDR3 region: CSVLYYGGGNQPQHF. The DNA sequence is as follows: TGCAGTGTTCTCTACTACGGGGGTGGCAATCAGCCCCAGCATTTT.